This T cell receptor (beta chain) was sequenced during a study of graft-versus-host responses after intestinal transplantation. Study-level information: Recipients got multivisceral, liver-intestinal, or isolated intestinal transplants. Every transplant recipient was induced with anti-thymocyte globulin, then maintained on tacrolimus and steroids for 2 to 4 years.

Tissue from the graft was processed to free its intraepithelial and lamina propria lymphocytes. Overall study results and limits: Investigators detected GvH clones in recipient marrow, with some emerging earlier in ileum or blood. Among circulating GvH clones, peak levels were associated with early post-transplant declines in HvG clones.

TCRdb's table, derived via immunoSEQ multiplex PCR, lists solely in-frame clones and lacks some. The data hold some 20,000 clones, with approximately 70% observed a single time. Worth noting for this clone: What it binds is unknown.

Germline CDR1 SQVTM, CDR2 ANQGSEA. The CDR3 has 15 amino acids. J was trimmed by 4 bases and V by 0 bases; bases with no gene match: 5. The sample here was ileum tissue, taken about 20 days after intestinal transplant. This receptor was taken from a human patient who received an intestinal transplant, so some T cells may come from the graft donor. The chain uses TRBV29-1 and TRBJ2-4, with 8 bases matching TRBD1. The DNA of the CDR3 is TGCAGCGTTGAAGAGGCTTGGACAGGGAAAAACATTCAGTACTTC. Protein sequence: CSVEEAWTGKNIQYF. The whole variable domain, filled in from reference TRBV29-1 and TRBJ2-4, reads SAVISQKPSRDICQRGTSLTIQCQVDSQVTMMFWYRQQPGQSLTLIATANQGSEATYESGFVIDKFPISRPNLTFSTLTVSNMSPEDSSIYLCSVEEAWTGKNIQYFGAGTRLSVL.